This TCR beta chain was retrieved from a study of cytomegalovirus exposure and HLA in healthy donors. Regarding the study as a whole: Three CMV-associated chains were confirmed in vitro to be specific for CMV antigens. Most TCR sequences were rare, but some public TCRs occurred in many donors.

In regard to this clone: The antigen remains undetermined.

Only in-frame clones appear in the TCRdb table, and some are missing; sequencing was by immunoSEQ multiplex PCR. The sample lists 130,000 to 150,000 clones; 88% were seen once. The CDR3 totals 18 residues. V was clipped by 1 base and J by 4 bases; unmatched bases: 15. Germline V gene sequence: CDR1 SGHNT, CDR2 YYREEE (reference sequence). This sequence joins TRBV5-4 and TRBJ1-2; the match to TRBD1 covers 8 bases. The origin of this receptor is a woman aged 18-30 years in good health and CMV-seropositive. Sequences were obtained from PBMCs. CDR3 sequence reads: CASSLRAGGAGLTYGYTF. CDR3 in DNA: TGTGCCAGCAGCTTGCGGGCAGGGGGCGCCGGGCTCACCTATGGCTACACCTTC. The variable domain in full, with the rest retrieved from reference TRBV5-4 and TRBJ1-2, is ETGVTQSPTHLIKTRGQQVTLRCSSQSGHNTVSWYQQALGQGPQFIFQYYREEENGRGNFPPRFSGLQFPNYSSELNVNALELDDSALYLCASSLRAGGAGLTYGYTFGSGTRLTVV.